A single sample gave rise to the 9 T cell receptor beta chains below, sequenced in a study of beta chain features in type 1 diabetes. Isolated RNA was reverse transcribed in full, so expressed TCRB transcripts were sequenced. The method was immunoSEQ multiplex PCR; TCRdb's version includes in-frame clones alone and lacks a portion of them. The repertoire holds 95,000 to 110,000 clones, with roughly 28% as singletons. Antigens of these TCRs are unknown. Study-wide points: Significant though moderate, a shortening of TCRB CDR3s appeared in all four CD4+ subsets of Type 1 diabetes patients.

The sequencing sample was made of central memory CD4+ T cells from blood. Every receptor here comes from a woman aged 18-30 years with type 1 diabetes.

Here the CDR3 DNA reads TGTGCCTGGGCCCCGGGACAGGGCTTCCAAGAGACCCAGTACTTC. It encodes CAWAPGQGFQETQYF. This sequence joins TRBV30 and TRBJ2-5, with TRBD1 matching over 9 bases. Germline CDR1 and CDR2: GTSNPN and SVGIG (reference sequence). This CDR3 is 15 amino acids long. Trimming took 5 bases from V and 1 from J; bases not matched to a gene: 8.

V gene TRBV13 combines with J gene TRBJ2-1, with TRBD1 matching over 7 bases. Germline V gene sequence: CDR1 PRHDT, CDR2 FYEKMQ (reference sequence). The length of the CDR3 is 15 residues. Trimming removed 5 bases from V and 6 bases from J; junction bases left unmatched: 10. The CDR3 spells CASSLRTGWGNEQFF. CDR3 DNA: TGTGCCAGCAGCCTGCGGACAGGATGGGGCAATGAGCAGTTCTTC.

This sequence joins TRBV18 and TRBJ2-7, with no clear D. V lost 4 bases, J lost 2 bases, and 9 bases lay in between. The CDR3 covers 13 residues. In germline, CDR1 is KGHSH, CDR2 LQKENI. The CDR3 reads CASSRSDTYEQYF. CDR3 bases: TGTGCCAGCTCACGCAGTGACACCTACGAGCAGTACTTC.

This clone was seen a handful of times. The CDR3 sequence is CASSSRQRGETQYF. The CDR3 nucleotides read TGTGCCAGCAGCTCGCGTCAGCGGGGAGAGACCCAGTACTTC. V and J are TRBV11-2 and TRBJ2-5, with TRBD2 matching 7 bases. CDR1 and CDR2 from the germline V gene are SGHAT and FQNNGV. Unmatched junction bases numbered 6, after V lost 4 bases and J lost 4 bases. The CDR3 runs 14 residues.

CDR3 region: CASSQLIKADRGHPYEQYF. As DNA, the CDR3 is TGTGCCAGCAGCCAGCTAATAAAAGCGGACAGGGGGCACCCCTACGAGCAGTACTTC. V usage is TRBV4-2 and J usage is TRBJ2-7; 11 positions agree with TRBD1. The CDR3 is 19 amino acids. V shed 3 bases, J shed 2 bases, and the junction held 15 bases outside the gene matches. The germline V gene encodes CDR1 LGHNA and CDR2 YNFKEQ.

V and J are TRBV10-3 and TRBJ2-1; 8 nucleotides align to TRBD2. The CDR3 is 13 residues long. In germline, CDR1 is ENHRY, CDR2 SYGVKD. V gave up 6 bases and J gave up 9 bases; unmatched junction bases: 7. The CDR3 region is CAISWREEGEQFF. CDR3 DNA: TGTGCCATCAGCTGGCGGGAGGAGGGTGAGCAGTTCTTC.

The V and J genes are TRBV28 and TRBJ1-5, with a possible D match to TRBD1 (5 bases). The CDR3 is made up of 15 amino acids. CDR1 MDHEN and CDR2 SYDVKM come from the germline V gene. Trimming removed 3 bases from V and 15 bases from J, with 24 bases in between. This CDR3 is CASSLRGQGAGFSHF. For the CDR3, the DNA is TGTGCCAGCAGTTTGAGAGGGCAGGGCGCGGGGTTTTCGCATTTT.

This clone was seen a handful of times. CDR3 DNA sequence: TGCAGCGCGGGAGGGGATCTGGAGACCCAGTACTTC. Its protein is CSAGGDLETQYF. V and J are TRBV29-1 and TRBJ2-5, with 8 bases lining up with TRBD2. V shed 7 bases and J 5 bases; nucleotides not matched to a gene: 6. CDR1 is SQVTM, CDR2 ANQGSEA, per germline. CDR3 length: 12 residues.

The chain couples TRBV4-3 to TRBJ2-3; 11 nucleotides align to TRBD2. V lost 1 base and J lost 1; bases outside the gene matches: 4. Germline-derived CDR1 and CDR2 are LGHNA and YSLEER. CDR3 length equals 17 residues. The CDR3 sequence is CASSQVGLAGRTDTQYF. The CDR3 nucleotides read TGCGCCAGCAGCCAAGTAGGACTAGCGGGCCGCACAGATACGCAGTATTTT.